The present TCR beta chain was sequenced within a study of siplizumab effects on memory and regulatory T cells. The J segment lost 2 bases and the V segment lost 3 bases, leaving 11 bases of the junction unmatched. The CDR3 extends over 17 amino acids. Looked up from germline, CDR1 is SNHLY and CDR2 is FYNNEI. As for this clone: The antigen remains unidentified.

Whole-study results and caveats: Proof of suppressive function in proliferating Tregs from siplizumab cultures was not established. In the presence of siplizumab, alloreactive sequences traceable to unstimulated CD4+ memory cells were significantly reduced.

The table came from immunoSEQ multiplex PCR; TCRdb's copy has only in-frame clones and leaves some out. The repertoire holds 45,000 to 60,000 clones, approximately 84% seen once, with around 0.3% in the top ten. Sample: naive CD8+ T cells sorted from blood. This rearrangement joins TRBV2 to TRBJ2-3; 7 bases match TRBD2. The receptor was derived from a human donor in good health. The CDR3 protein is CASSDSASGYYTDTQYF. DNA of the CDR3: TGTGCCAGCAGTGATTCGGCTAGCGGTTACTACACAGATACGCAGTATTTT.